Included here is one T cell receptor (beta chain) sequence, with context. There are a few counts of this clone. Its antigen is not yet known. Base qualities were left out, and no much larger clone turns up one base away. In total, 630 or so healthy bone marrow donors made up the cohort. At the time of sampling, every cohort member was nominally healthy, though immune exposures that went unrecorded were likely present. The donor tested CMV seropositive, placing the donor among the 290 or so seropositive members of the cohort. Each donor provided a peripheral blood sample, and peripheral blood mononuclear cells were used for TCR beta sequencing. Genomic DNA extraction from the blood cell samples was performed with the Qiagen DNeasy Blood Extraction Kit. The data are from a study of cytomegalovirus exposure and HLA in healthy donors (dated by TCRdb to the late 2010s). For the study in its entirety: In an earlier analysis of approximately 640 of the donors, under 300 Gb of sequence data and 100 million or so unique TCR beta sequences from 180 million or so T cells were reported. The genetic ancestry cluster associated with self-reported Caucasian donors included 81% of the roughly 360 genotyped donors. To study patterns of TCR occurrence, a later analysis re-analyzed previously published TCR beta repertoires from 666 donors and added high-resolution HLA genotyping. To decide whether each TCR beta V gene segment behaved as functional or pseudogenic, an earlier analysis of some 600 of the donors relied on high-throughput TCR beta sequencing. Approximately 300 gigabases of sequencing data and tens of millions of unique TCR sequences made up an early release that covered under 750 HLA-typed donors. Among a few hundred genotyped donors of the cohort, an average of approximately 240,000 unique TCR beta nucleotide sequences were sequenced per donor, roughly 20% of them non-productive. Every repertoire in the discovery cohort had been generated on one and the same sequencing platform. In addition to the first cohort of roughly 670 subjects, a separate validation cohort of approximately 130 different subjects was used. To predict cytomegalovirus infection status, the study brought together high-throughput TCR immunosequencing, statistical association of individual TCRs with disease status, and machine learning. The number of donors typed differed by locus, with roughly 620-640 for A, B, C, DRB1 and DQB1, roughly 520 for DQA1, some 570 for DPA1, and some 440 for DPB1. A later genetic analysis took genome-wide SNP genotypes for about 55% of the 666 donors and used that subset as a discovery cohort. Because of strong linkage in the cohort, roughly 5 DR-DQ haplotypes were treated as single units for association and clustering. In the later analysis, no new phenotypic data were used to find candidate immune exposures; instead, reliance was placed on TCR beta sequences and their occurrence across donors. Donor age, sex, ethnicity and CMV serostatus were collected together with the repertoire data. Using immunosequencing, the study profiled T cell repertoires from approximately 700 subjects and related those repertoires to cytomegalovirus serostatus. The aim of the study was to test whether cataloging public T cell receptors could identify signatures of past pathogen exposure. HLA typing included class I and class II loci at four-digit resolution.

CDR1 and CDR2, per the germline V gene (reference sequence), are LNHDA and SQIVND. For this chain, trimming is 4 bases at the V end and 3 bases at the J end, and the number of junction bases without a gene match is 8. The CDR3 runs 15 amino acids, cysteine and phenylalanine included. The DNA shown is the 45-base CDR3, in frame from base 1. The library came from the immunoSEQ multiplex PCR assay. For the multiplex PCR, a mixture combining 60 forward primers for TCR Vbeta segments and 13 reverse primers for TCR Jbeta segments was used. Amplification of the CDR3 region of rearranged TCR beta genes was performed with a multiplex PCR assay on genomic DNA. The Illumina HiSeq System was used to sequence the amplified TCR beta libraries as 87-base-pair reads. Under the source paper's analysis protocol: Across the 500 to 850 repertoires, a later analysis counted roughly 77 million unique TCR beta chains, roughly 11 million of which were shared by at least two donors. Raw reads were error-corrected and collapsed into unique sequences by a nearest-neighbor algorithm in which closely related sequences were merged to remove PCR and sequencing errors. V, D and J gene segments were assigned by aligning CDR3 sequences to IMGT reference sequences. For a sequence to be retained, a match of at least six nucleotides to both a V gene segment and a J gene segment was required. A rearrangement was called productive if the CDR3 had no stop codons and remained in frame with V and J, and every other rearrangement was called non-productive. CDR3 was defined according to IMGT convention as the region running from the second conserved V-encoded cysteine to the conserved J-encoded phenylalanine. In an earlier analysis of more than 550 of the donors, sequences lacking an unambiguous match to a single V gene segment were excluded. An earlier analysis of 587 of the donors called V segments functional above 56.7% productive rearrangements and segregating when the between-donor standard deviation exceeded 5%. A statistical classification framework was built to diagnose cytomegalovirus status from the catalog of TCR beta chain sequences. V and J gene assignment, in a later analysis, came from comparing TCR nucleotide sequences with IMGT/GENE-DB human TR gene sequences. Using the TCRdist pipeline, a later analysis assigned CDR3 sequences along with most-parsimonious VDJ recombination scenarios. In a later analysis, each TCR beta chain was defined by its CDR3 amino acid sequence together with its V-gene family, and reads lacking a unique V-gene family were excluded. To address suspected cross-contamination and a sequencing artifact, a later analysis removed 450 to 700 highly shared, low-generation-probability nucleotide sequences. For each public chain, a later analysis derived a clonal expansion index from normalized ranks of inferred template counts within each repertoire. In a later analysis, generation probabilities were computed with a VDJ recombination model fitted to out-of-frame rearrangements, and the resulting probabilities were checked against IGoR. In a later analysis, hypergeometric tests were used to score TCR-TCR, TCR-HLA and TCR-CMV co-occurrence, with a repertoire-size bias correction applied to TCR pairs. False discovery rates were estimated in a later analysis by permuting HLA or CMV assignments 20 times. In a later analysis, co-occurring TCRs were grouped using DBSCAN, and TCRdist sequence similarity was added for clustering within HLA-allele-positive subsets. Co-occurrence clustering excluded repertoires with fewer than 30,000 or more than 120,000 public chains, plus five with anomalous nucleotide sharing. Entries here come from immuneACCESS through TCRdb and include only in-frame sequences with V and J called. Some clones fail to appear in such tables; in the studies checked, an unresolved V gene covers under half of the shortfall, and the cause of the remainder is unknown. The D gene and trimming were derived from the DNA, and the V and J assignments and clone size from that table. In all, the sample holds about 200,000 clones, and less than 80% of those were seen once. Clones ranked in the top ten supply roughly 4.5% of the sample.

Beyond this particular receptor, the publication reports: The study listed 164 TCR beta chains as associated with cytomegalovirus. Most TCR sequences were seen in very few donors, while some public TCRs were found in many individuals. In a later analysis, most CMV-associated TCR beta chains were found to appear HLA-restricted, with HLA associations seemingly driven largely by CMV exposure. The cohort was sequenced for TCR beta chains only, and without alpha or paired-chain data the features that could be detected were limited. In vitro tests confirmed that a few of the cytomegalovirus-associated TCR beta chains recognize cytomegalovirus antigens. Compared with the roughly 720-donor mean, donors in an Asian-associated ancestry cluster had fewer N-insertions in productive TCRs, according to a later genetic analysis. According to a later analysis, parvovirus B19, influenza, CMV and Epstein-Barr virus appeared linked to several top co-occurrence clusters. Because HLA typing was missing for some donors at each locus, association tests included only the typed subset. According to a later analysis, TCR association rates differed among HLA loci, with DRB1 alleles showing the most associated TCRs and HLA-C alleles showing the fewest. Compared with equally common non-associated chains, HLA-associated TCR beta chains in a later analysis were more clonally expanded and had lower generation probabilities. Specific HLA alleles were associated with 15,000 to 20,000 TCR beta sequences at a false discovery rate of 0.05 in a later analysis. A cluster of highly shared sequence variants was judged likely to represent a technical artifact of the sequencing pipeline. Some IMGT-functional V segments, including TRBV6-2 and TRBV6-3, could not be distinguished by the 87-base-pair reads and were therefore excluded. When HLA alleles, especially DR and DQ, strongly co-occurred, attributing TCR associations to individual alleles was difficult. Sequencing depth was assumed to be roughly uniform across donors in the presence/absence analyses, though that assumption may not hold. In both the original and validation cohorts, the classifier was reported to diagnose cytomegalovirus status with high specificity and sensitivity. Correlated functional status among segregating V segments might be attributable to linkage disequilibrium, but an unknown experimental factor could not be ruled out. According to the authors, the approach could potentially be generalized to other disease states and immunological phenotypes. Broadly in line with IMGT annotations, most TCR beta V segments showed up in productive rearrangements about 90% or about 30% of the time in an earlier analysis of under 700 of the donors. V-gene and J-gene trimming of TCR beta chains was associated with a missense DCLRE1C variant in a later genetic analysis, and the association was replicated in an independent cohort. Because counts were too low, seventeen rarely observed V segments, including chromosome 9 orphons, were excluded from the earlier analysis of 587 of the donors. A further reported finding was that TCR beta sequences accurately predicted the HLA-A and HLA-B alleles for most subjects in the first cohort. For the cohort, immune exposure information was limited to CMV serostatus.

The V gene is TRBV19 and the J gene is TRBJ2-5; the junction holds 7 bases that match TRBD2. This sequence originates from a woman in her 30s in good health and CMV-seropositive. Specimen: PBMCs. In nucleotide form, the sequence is TGTGCCAGTAGTACAAGCGGGACGAACGAAGAGACCCAGTACTTC. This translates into CASSTSGTNEETQYF.